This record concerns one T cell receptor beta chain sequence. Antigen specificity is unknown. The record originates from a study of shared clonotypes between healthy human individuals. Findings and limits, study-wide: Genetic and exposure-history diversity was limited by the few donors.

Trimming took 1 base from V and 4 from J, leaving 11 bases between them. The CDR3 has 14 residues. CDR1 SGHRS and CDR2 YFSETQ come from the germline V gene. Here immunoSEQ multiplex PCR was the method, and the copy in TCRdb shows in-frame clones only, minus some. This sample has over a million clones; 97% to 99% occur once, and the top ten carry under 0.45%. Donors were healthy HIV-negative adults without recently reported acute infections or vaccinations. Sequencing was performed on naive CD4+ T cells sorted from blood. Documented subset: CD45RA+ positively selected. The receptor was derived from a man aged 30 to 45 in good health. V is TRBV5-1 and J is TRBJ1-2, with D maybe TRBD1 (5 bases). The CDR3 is CASSLPEGLYGYTF. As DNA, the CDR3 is TGCGCCAGCAGCTTGCCAGAGGGACTCTATGGCTACACCTTC.